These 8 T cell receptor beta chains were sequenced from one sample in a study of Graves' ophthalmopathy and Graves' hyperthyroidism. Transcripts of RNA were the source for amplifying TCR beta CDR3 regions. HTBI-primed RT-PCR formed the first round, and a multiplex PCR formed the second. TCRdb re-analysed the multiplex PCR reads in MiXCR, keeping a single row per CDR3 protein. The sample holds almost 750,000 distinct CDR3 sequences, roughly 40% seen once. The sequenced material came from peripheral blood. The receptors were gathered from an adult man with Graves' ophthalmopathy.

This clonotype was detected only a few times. CDR3 sequence reads: CASRNTGGTYEQYF. In DNA form, the CDR3 reads TGTGCCAGTAGGAATACAGGGGGGACCTACGAGCAGTACTTC. The J gene is TRBJ2-7, the V gene TRBV19; 8 bases match TRBD1. The CDR3 is made up of 14 amino acids. Germline CDR1 and CDR2: LNHDA and SQIVND (reference sequence). V was pared by 6 bases and J by 2 bases, with 6 bases of the junction left unmatched.

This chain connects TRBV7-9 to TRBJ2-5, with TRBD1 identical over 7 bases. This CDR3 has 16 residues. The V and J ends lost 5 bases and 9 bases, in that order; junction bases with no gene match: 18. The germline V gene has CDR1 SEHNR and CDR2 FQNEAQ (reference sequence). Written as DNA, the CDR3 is TGTGCCAGCAGCCTTGACGGAACAGGGGACGTGGAGGCCCAGTACTTC. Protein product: CASSLDGTGDVEAQYF.

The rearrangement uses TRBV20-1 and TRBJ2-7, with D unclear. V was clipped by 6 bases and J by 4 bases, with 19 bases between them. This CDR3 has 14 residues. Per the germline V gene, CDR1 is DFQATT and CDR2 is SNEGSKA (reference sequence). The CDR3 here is CSAEPWSAPYEQYF. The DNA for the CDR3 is TGCAGTGCCGAACCGTGGTCCGCTCCGTACGAGCAGTACTTC.

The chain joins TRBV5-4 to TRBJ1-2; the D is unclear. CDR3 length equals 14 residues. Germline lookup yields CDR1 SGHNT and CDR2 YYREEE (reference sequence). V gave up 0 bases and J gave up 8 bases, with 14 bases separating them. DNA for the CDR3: TGTGCCAGCAGCTTGGTGATAGGGCCGGGCGGCTACACCTTC. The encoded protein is CASSLVIGPGGYTF.

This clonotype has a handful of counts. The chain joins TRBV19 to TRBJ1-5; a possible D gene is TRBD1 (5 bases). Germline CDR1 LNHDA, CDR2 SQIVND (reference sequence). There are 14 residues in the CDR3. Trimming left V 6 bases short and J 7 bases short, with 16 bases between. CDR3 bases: TGTGCCAGTAGCCCCCGGGGACCGGCCCAGCCCCAGCATTTT. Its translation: CASSPRGPAQPQHF.

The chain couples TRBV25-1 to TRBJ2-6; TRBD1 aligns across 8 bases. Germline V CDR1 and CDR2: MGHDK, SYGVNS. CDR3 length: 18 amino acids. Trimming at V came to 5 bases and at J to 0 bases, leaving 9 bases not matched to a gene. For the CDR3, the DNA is TGTGCCAGCAGTTTACCGACAGGGGCCGGCTCTGGGGCCAACGTCCTGACTTTC. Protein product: CASSLPTGAGSGANVLTF.

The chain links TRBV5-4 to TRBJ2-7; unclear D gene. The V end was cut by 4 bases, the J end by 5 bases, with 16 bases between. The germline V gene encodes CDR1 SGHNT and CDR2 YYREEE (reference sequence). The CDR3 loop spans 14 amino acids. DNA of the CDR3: TGTGCCAGCAGCCCCGGGCCCTTTCGGGACGAGCAGTACTTC. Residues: CASSPGPFRDEQYF. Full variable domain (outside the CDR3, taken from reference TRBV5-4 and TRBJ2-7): ETGVTQSPTHLIKTRGQQVTLRCSSQSGHNTVSWYQQALGQGPQFIFQYYREEENGRGNFPPRFSGLQFPNYSSELNVNALELDDSALYLCASSPGPFRDEQYFGPGTRLTVT.

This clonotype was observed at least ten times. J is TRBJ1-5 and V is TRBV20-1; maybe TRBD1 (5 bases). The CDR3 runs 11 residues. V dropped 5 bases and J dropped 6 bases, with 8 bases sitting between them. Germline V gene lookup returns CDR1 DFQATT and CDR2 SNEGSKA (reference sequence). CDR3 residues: CSAAGSQPQHF. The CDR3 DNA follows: TGCAGTGCTGCAGGGTCTCAGCCCCAGCATTTT.